Below are 19 T cell receptor beta chains sequenced from a single sample in a study of blood T cells in healthy people across ages. A second PCR of about 7 to 11 cycles used a sample-barcoded 5' primer and a J-beta primer mix. TCRdb reprocessed the 5' RACE reads with MiXCR, giving one entry per CDR3 protein. The table includes more than 500,000 distinct CDR3 sequences, about 28% detected once. These data are also associated with another study on T cells of mothers and their children.

The specimen was blood. These receptors all stem from a boy aged 2 to 10 in good health.

This clonotype was detected only a few times. The chain has TRBV5-1 and TRBJ2-1; D call uncertain. Trimming left V 2 bases short and J 0 bases short, with 9 bases between. Germline CDR1 is SGHRS and CDR2 is YFSETQ. The CDR3 loop spans 15 amino acids. CDR3 nucleotides: TGCGCCAGCAGCTTCCCTAGGAGCTCCTACAATGAGCAGTTCTTC. This encodes CASSFPRSSYNEQFF.

The CDR3 protein is CASSYSTVNQETQYF. In DNA form, the CDR3 reads TGTGCCAGCAGTTACTCGACCGTCAACCAAGAGACCCAGTACTTC. The chain carries TRBV6-2 or TRBV6-3 and TRBJ2-5; no definite D call. Germline V gene lookup returns CDR1 MNHEY and CDR2 SVGEGT. The ends were cut back, 0 bases at V and 0 bases at J, with 8 bases in the middle. The CDR3 is 15 amino acids.

This clonotype appeared many times. J is TRBJ2-1 and V is TRBV7-9; D call uncertain. The V end lost 3 bases, the J end lost 7 bases, and 4 bases lay between the germline ends. From germline, CDR1 is SEHNR and CDR2 FQNEAQ (reference sequence). There are 11 residues in the CDR3. The CDR3 here is CASSFLNEQFF. The CDR3 DNA follows: TGTGCCAGCAGCTTTTTGAATGAGCAGTTCTTC. Full variable domain (remainder filled in from reference TRBV7-9 and TRBJ2-1): DTGVSQNPRHKITKRGQNVTFRCDPISEHNRLYWYRQTLGQGPEFLTYFQNEAQLEKSRLLSDRFSAERPKGSFSTLEIQRTEQGDSAMYLCASSFLNEQFFGPGTRLTVL.

The J gene is TRBJ2-5, the V gene TRBV21-1; the D segment call TRBD2 is taken from the table without a DNA check. The better agreement between TRBJ2-7 and the DNA end casts doubt on the J call. TRBV21-1 is reported as a pseudogene. The CDR3 runs to 14 residues. CDR3 sequence reads: CARMSGSCTYEQYF. The CDR3 coding sequence is TGTGCCAGGATGAGCGGGAGTTGCACCTACGAGCAGTACTTC.

V is TRBV28 and J is TRBJ2-5; D is unresolved. Germline values: CDR1 MDHEN, CDR2 SYDVKM. CDR3 length: 13 residues. V lost 4 bases, J lost 5 bases, and 11 bases lay in between. CDR3 sequence: CASSSYEGETQYF. The CDR3 coding sequence is TGTGCCAGCAGTTCCTATGAAGGGGAGACCCAGTACTTC.

This chain joins TRBV6-2 or TRBV6-3 and TRBJ2-3, with D perhaps matching TRBD2 (5 bases). V was trimmed by 0 bases and J by 0 bases, leaving 10 bases between them. CDR3 size: 16 residues. Germline V CDR1 and CDR2: MNHEY, SVGEGT. CDR3 bases: TGTGCCAGCAGTTACTCGACTATGGCTAGCACAGATACGCAGTATTTT. Protein sequence: CASSYSTMASTDTQYF.

This clonotype was counted only a few times. The chain uses TRBV30 and TRBJ1-2; 7 bases line up with TRBD1. From germline, CDR1 is GTSNPN and CDR2 SVGIG (reference sequence). With 1 base clipped from V and 11 bases from J, the junction kept 10 bases outside the gene matches. The CDR3 runs 13 residues. Here the CDR3 reads CAWSAGTDRWYTF. Written as DNA, the CDR3 is TGTGCCTGGAGTGCTGGGACAGATAGATGGTACACCTTC.

In this sample, this clonotype turned up a few times. V usage is TRBV10-3 and J usage is TRBJ2-7; D remains unclear. V dropped 0 bases and J dropped 4 bases, with 7 bases sitting between them. CDR3 length: 13 residues. CDR1 and CDR2 from the germline V gene are ENHRY and SYGVKD. The CDR3, as DNA: TGTGCCATCAGTGAGTCAGGAAAATACGAGCAGTACTTC. Translation: CAISESGKYEQYF.

The genes are TRBV6-6 and TRBJ2-7; TRBD2 agrees at 10 bases. The CDR3 extends over 14 amino acids. Germline V CDR1 and CDR2: MNHNY, SVGAGI (reference sequence). The V and J ends lost 6 bases and 4 bases, in that order; junction bases with no gene match: 6. CDR3 sequence reads: CASSPSGSAYEQYF. The CDR3 DNA is TGTGCCAGCAGCCCTAGCGGGAGCGCTTACGAGCAGTACTTC.

V is TRBV4-3 and J is TRBJ2-5, with 7 bases that match TRBD2. The J call may be mistaken, given a closer DNA end match to TRBJ2-1. The germline V gene has CDR1 LGHNA and CDR2 YSLEER. This CDR3 region has 16 residues. In DNA form, the CDR3 reads TGCGCCAGCAGCCAAGGTGCGGGAGTGAACTACAATGAGCAGTTCTTC. It codes for CASSQGAGVNYNEQFF.

V gene TRBV4-2 combines with J gene TRBJ2-5; possibly TRBD1 or TRBD2 for D (5 bases each). The CDR3 is 16 residues long. The V gene's germline CDR1 is LGHNA and CDR2 YNFKEQ. V lost 5 bases to trimming and J lost 4 bases, with 20 bases between them. In DNA, the CDR3 is TGTGCCAGCAGCGCGACGGGGCCCCTCACGGCAGAGACCCAGTACTTC. Translated, it gives CASSATGPLTAETQYF.

V is TRBV5-1 and J is TRBJ2-3; 7 positions agree with TRBD2. This CDR3 region has 14 residues. Germline lookup yields CDR1 SGHRS and CDR2 YFSETQ. Trimming took 3 bases from V and 4 from J; bases not matched to a gene: 5. As DNA, the CDR3 is TGCGCCAGCAGCTCCGGACTAGATTCAGATACGCAGTATTTT. Amino acid sequence: CASSSGLDSDTQYF.

The V and J genes are TRBV12-3 or TRBV12-4 and TRBJ2-5; a weak D match, TRBD1 (6 bases). The end of the DNA fits TRBJ2-7 better, so the J call may be wrong. The CDR3 is 14 residues long. In nucleotides, the CDR3 is TGTGCCAGCAGCCCCTTAGGGGGTCTGGGCGAGCAGTACTTC. This translates into CASSPLGGLGEQYF.

V is TRBV10-3 and J is TRBJ2-1; D is perhaps TRBD1 or TRBD2 (5 bases each). This CDR3 has 14 amino acids. V was shortened by 2 bases and J by 10 bases, with 15 bases between the two germline ends. Germline lookup yields CDR1 ENHRY and CDR2 SYGVKD. CDR3 loop: CAISEEGKGREQFF. In DNA form, the CDR3 reads TGTGCCATCAGTGAGGAGGGGAAGGGCAGAGAGCAGTTCTTC.

The chain joins TRBV7-6 to TRBJ2-3; TRBD2 matches at 7 bases. This CDR3 is built from 15 residues. Germline loops: CDR1 SGHVS, CDR2 FNYEAQ. V shed 1 base and J 5 bases; nucleotides not matched to a gene: 6. The CDR3 bases are TGTGCCAGCAGCTTAGGGGGCGGGGAGGGAGATACGCAGTATTTT. Protein: CASSLGGGEGDTQYF.

The chain has TRBV6-5 and TRBJ2-1; D is unresolved. The V and J ends lost 0 bases and 4 bases respectively, with 13 bases between them. The CDR3 contains 16 residues. Germline assignment: CDR1 MNHEY and CDR2 SVGAGI. The DNA for the CDR3 is TGTGCCAGCAGTTACTCGCGTCAGATACCTTACAATGAGCAGTTCTTC. Protein product: CASSYSRQIPYNEQFF.

On this clonotype: The germline gene is not matched at one end of the junction; a read error may be the cause. This chain links TRBV4-2 with TRBJ2-7; a possible D gene is TRBD2 (6 bases). The CDR3 is 15 amino acids. From germline, CDR1 is LGHNA and CDR2 YNFKEQ. CDR3: CASGQAGEGSYEQYF. Here the CDR3 DNA reads TGTGCCAGCGGCCAAGCGGGTGAAGGCTCCTACGAGCAGTACTTC.

This clonotype occurred a few times. J is TRBJ2-5 and V is TRBV27; D not resolved. The DNA matches TRBJ2-1 better at its end, which makes the J call doubtful. Germline V gene data show CDR1 as MNHEY and CDR2 as SMNVEV (reference sequence). The CDR3 has 15 amino acids. CDR3 protein: CASSLIGLSKNEQFF. The CDR3 nucleotides read TGTGCCAGCAGTTTAATAGGATTATCAAAAAATGAGCAGTTCTTC.

This sequence joins TRBV6-5 and TRBJ2-7; 7 bases align to TRBD1. Per the germline V gene, CDR1 is MNHEY and CDR2 is SVGAGI. The CDR3 runs to 11 residues. The junction had 3 bases not matched to a gene; V was cut back by 9 bases and J by 4 bases. CDR3 sequence reads: CASQTGYEQYF. CDR3 coding DNA: TGTGCCAGTCAGACAGGGTACGAGCAGTACTTC.